This T cell receptor (beta chain) appears in the sequencing data of a study of blood T cell repertoires in COVID-19. Germline CDR1 SGHAT, CDR2 FQNNGV. Trimming cost V 0 bases and J 4 bases, with 15 bases left between them. The CDR3 contains 16 residues. Sequenced by immunoSEQ multiplex PCR; TCRdb stores in-frame clones only, minus some. The top ten clones hold around 4.1% of a sample with some 260,000 clones, approximately 80% of them seen once. Source material: peripheral blood. The receptor was derived from a woman aged 40-49 years with active or convalescent COVID-19. The genes are TRBV11-2 and TRBJ1-2; D remains unclear. CDR3 bases: TGTGCCAGCAGCTTAGATCCTTGGGCTGCGGGCTATGGCTACACCTTC. Translation gives CASSLDPWAAGYGYTF.